This is a list of T cell receptor beta chains from one sample in a study of metastatic and nonmetastatic thyroid tumors. TCRdb reanalyzed the PCR reads with MiXCR. The data contain about 22,000 clones, more than 12% of them singletons. The sequenced sample was tumor tissue. These receptor sequences come from a female donor with papillary thyroid cancer or a benign thyroid nodule (not recorded which). Some clones in this sample may be carry-over from other donors' samples. Each CDR3 is given with its conserved first and last residue. A D gene is named only where the DNA matches it firmly. Size values are once, few and many counts, or a class for expanded clones, and some rows have none.

d_call,j_call,clone_size,v_call,cdr3_nt,cdr3_aa
TRBD1,TRBJ2-5,many,TRBV30,TGTGCCTGGAGGGCGGGACAGGGGAAAAGGGAGACCCAGTACTTC,CAWRAGQGKRETQYF
TRBD1,TRBJ1-2,many,TRBV19,TGTGCCAGTAGTAGCGGACAGGTCATCTTCTATGGCTACACCTTC,CASSSGQVIFYGYTF
NA,TRBJ2-3,many,TRBV12-5,TGTGCTAGTGGTTTCGGGGGCACGGCAGATACGCAGTATTTT,CASGFGGTADTQYF
NA,TRBJ2-4,many,TRBV13,TGTGCCAGCAGCTTAGGCCCTGCAGCAGTAGCCAAAAACATTCAGTACTTC,CASSLGPAAVAKNIQYF
NA,TRBJ2-3,many,TRBV11-2,TGTGCCAGCAGCCCCGGCGGGGCAGATACGCAGTATTTT,CASSPGGADTQYF
NA,TRBJ2-7,many,TRBV3-1,TGTGCCAGCAGCCAAGATAGGGAAAGAGGGGAGTACTTC,CASSQDRERGEYF
TRBD2,TRBJ2-7,many,TRBV5-6,TGTGCCAGCAGCTTAGGCCTAGCGGGACCCCCCTCCTACGAGCAGTACTTC,CASSLGLAGPPSYEQYF
NA,TRBJ2-3,many,TRBV5-6,TGTGCCAGCAGCTCTGGTAGCGGCAGCCGAAAAGATACGCAGTATTTT,CASSSGSGSRKDTQYF
NA,TRBJ2-5,many,TRBV2,TGTGCCAGCGGTTTGTGGGGGGAGACCCAGTACTTC,CASGLWGETQYF
TRBD1,TRBJ1-6,NA,TRBV7-3,TGTGCCAGCAGCCCGCGGGACAGGGATAATTCACCCCTCCACTTT,CASSPRDRDNSPLHF
TRBD1,TRBJ1-4,many,TRBV5-6,TGTGCCAGCAGCCCTGACAGGGGGGCAACTAATGAAAAACTGTTTTTT,CASSPDRGATNEKLFF
TRBD2,TRBJ2-1,many,TRBV3-1,TGTGCCAGCAGCCTTTCGTTGGCGGGAGGGATTGAGCAGTTCTTC,CASSLSLAGGIEQFF
TRBD2,TRBJ2-3,many,TRBV7-3,TGTGCCAGCAGCTTAATGATCTTAGAGGTAGCGGGGGAAGTAGATACGCAGTATTTT,CASSLMILEVAGEVDTQYF
NA,TRBJ2-6,many,TRBV6-1,TGTGCCAGCAGTGAAACAGTTCCCGGGTCTACCCCCTCTGGGGCCAACGTCCTGACTTTC,CASSETVPGSTPSGANVLTF
TRBD1,TRBJ1-2,many,TRBV5-1,TGCGCCAGCAGCTTGGAACAGGGGTGGGGCTACACCTTC,CASSLEQGWGYTF
TRBD1,TRBJ1-4,many,TRBV7-2,TGTGCCAGCAGCTCAGGGGGAGGGAGGGGTACAACTAATGAAAAACTGTTTTTT,CASSSGGGRGTTNEKLFF
NA,TRBJ2-2,few,TRBV25-1,TGTGCCATCAGTGGCGTTTTATACACCGGGGAGCTGTTTTTT,CAISGVLYTGELFF
TRBD2,TRBJ2-5,many,TRBV2,TGTGCCAGCACCCGGGGGGGCCAGGAGACCCAGTACTTC,CASTRGGQETQYF
NA,TRBJ2-6,many,TRBV20-1,TGCAGTGCTAGAGATCAGGGTGCAGGGGCCAACGTCCTGACTTTC,CSARDQGAGANVLTF
TRBD1,TRBJ2-7,medium-sized,TRBV6-1,TGTGCCAGCAGCCCCGATGGGACAGGGGGCTACGAGCAGTACTTC,CASSPDGTGGYEQYF
NA,TRBJ2-1,many,TRBV19,TGTGCCAGTAGCTGGCGGGGAGTGAATGAGCAGTTCTTC,CASSWRGVNEQFF
NA,TRBJ1-5,many,TRBV5-6,TGTGCCAGCAGCTTGGAACCCGATCAGCCCCAGCATTTT,CASSLEPDQPQHF
NA,TRBJ1-1,many,TRBV11-2,TGTGCCAGCAGCTTCCATGCGATACCTGAAGCTTTCTTT,CASSFHAIPEAFF